Listed below are T cell receptor beta chains from one sample, sequenced in a study of blood T cells in healthy people across ages. TCRdb recomputed calls from the 5' RACE reads with MiXCR, one row per CDR3 protein. This sample has some 1.4 million distinct CDR3 sequences, with approximately 38% found just once. The sample was blood. The receptors stem from a woman aged 18-29 years in good health. Each CDR3 is given with its conserved first and last residue. The D gene is left open where the match is weak.

d_gene	v_gene	j_gene	CDR3aa
TRBD2	TRBV2	TRBJ2-1	CASSEGGLAGGTPFF
.	TRBV28	TRBJ1-1	CASSHGRAFF
.	TRBV7-7	TRBJ2-7	CASSRHPGEGYEQYF
.	TRBV4-2	TRBJ2-2	CASSPRGGGGGITGELFF
.	TRBV7-2	TRBJ2-1	CASRHPGQNNEQFF
TRBD2	TRBV5-1	.	CASSLEGGSSHEQYF
.	TRBV5-1	TRBJ2-6	CASSFDFFLGANVLTF
TRBD2	TRBV28	TRBJ2-1	CASSNQAGAVTHNEQFF
.	TRBV9	TRBJ2-5	CASGPGVEETQYF
TRBD1	TRBV12-3/TRBV12-4	TRBJ1-2	CASTLGAGGLGYGYTF